This T cell receptor (beta chain) was retrieved from a study of T cell changes during pregnancy in multiple sclerosis. The data were produced by immunoSEQ multiplex PCR, yet TCRdb's version contains in-frame clones alone and is incomplete. The repertoire holds fewer than 70,000 clones, over 85% seen once, with approximately 1.5% in the top ten. This clone occurred a few times. Trimming left V 3 bases short and J 2 bases short, with 16 bases between. The CDR3 length is 16 residues. Germline CDR1 is SGHRS and CDR2 is YFSETQ. Sequencing used peripheral blood, obtained in the second trimester of pregnancy. This TCR was sampled from a female donor with multiple sclerosis, enrolled in a pregnancy study. The V call is TRBV5-1, the J call TRBJ2-3, with D perhaps matching TRBD2 (5 bases). CDR3 protein: CASSSMGAVITDTQYF. The CDR3 nucleotides are TGCGCCAGCAGCTCCATGGGAGCGGTTATCACAGATACGCAGTATTTT. The complete variable domain, with remaining parts taken from reference TRBV5-1 and TRBJ2-3, reads KAGVTQTPRYLIKTRGQQVTLSCSPISGHRSVSWYQQTPGQGLQFLFEYFSETQRNKGNFPGRFSGRQFSNSRSEMNVSTLELGDSALYLCASSSMGAVITDTQYFGPGTRLTVL.